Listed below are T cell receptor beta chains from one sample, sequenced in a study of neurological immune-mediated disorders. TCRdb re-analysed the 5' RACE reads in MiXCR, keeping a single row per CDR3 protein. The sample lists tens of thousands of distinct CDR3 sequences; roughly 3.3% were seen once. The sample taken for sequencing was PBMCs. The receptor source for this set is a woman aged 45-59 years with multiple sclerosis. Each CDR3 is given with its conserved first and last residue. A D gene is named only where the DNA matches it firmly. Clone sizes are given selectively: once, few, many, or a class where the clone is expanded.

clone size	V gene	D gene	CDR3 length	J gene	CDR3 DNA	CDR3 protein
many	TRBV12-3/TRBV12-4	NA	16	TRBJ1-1	TGTGCCAGCAGTTTAGGGTTTGTTGCGTTTAGGACTGAAGCTTTCTTT	CASSLGFVAFRTEAFF
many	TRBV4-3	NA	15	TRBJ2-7	TGCGCCAGCAGCCAAGATAAGCAGGGACCCTACGAGCAGTACTTC	CASSQDKQGPYEQYF
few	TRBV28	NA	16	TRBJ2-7	TGTGCCAGCAGTTCTAATAGGGCTACATTCTACTACGAGCAGTACTTC	CASSSNRATFYYEQYF
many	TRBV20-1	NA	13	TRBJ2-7	TGCAGTGCTAGAGTGGCCAGGGGGGCCGAGCAGTACTTC	CSARVARGAEQYF
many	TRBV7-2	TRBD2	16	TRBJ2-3	TGTGCCAGCAGCTTTTTGATTAGCGGGGGCACAGATACGCAGTATTTT	CASSFLISGGTDTQYF
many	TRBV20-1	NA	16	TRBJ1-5	TGCAGTGCTAGAGATCGCCTTACCCGGCGCAATCAGCCCCAGCATTTT	CSARDRLTRRNQPQHF
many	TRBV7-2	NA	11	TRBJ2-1	TGTGCCAGCAGCTTAGAGGGTGAGCAGTTCTTC	CASSLEGEQFF
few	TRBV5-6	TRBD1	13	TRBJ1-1	TGTGCCAGCAGCGATACAGGGGACACTGAAGCTTTCTTT	CASSDTGDTEAFF
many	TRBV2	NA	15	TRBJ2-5	TGTGCCAGCAGTGGTGTTAGACTACCACGAGAGACCCAGTACTTC	CASSGVRLPRETQYF
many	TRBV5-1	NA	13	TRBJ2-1	TGCGCCAGCAGCTCCCGGGACGACAATGAGCAGTTCTTC	CASSSRDDNEQFF
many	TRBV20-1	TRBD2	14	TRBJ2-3	TGCAGTGCTAGAGAGCGGGGGGGCACTCATACGCAGTATTTT	CSARERGGTHTQYF
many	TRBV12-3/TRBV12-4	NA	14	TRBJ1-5	TGTGCCAGCAGCATTAGACAGACCAATCAGCCCCAGCATTTT	CASSIRQTNQPQHF
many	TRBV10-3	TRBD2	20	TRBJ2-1	TGTGCCATCAGGGGGGGGGGACTAGCGGGGCAAGCCATCGCCGGCGATGAGCAGTTCTTC	CAIRGGGLAGQAIAGDEQFF
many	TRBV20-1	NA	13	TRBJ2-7	TGCAGTGCTAGACTGAGTTCGGTTTCTGAGCAGTACTTC	CSARLSSVSEQYF
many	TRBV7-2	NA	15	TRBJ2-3	TGTGCCAGCAGCTCCTTCGTTACCGGCACAGATACGCAGTATTTT	CASSSFVTGTDTQYF
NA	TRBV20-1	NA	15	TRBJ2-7	TGCAGTGCTAGCCGAGTGGCAGTCGGATTCTACGAGCAGTACTTC	CSASRVAVGFYEQYF
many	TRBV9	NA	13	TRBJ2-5	TGTGCCAGCAGCCCAGAGGTGGGGTCGACCCAGTACTTC	CASSPEVGSTQYF
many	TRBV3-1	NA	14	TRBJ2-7	TGTGCCAGCAGCCAAAGGGGACTCTCCTACGAGCAGTACTTC	CASSQRGLSYEQYF
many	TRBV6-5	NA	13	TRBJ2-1	TGTGCCAGCAGTTACATTGGGGACCGTGAACGGTTCTTC	CASSYIGDRERFF
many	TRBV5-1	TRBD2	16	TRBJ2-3	TGCGCCAGCAGCCCCGGTCGGGGGGGAAGCACAGATACGCAGTATTTT	CASSPGRGGSTDTQYF
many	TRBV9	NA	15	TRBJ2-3	TGTGCCAGCAGCCTTCGGACAGCCAAAACGGATACGCAGTATTTT	CASSLRTAKTDTQYF
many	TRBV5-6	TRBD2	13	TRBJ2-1	TGTGCCAGCAGCAGAACTAGCGTGGATGAGCAGTTCTTC	CASSRTSVDEQFF
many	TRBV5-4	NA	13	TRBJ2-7	TGTGCCAGCAGCTTGGGTGAGGGATACGAGCAGTACTTC	CASSLGEGYEQYF
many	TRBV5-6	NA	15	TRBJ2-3	TGTGCCAGCAGTAAGCGACAGTCTAGCACAGATACGCAGTATTTT	CASSKRQSSTDTQYF
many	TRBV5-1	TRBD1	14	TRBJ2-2	TGCGCCAGCAGATTTACAGGGGGCCCCGGGGAGCTGTTTTTT	CASRFTGGPGELFF
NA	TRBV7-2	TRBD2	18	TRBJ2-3	TGTGCCAGCATTAGGGGGGCTAGCGGGTGGGCCGTTGCAGATACGCAGTATTTT	CASIRGASGWAVADTQYF
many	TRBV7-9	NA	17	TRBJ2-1	TGTGCCAGCAGATTGACCTTCGAGGGAATAGAATACAATGAGCAGTTCTTC	CASRLTFEGIEYNEQFF
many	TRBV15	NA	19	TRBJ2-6	TGTGCCACCAGCAGTACCCACCGGGACGGTAGCTCTGGGGCCAACGTCCTGACTTTC	CATSSTHRDGSSGANVLTF
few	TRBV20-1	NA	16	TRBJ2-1	TGCAGTGCTAGAGACGCTTCCGGGGGATCCTACAATGAGCAGTTCTTC	CSARDASGGSYNEQFF
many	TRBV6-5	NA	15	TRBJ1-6	TGTGCCAGCTGGGCTGCCAGCTCCTATAATTCACCCCTCCACTTT	CASWAASSYNSPLHF
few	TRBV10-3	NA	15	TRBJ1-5	TGTGCCATCAGTCGAGGGGATGGTGGCAATCAGCCCCAGCATTTT	CAISRGDGGNQPQHF
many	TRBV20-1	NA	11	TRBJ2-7	TGCAGTGGTCAGGGGATTCTCGAGCAGTACTTC	CSGQGILEQYF
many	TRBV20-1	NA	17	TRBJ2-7	TGCAGTGCTAGAGGAATGGATTGGGACTTGCCGTCCTACGAGCAGTACTTC	CSARGMDWDLPSYEQYF
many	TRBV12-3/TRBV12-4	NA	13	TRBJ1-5	TGTGCCAGCAGCCGCTGGGAGAGTCAGCCCCAGCATTTT	CASSRWESQPQHF
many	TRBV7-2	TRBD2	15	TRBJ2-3	TGTGCCAGCAGCTTAGTGGGACTAGGAACCGATACGCAGTATTTT	CASSLVGLGTDTQYF
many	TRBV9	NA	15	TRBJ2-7	TGTGCCAGCAGCGTAGGGGATCGGACTCGCTACGAGCAGTACTTC	CASSVGDRTRYEQYF
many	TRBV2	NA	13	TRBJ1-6	TGTGCCAGCCGGTCGCCCGGGAATTCACCCCTCCACTTT	CASRSPGNSPLHF
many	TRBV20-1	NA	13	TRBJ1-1	TGCAGTGCTAGTCGGGGGTCGGGGACTGAAGCTTTCTTT	CSASRGSGTEAFF
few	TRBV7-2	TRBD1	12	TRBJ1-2	TGTGCCAGCAGCTTGGGACAGGGGCGCTACACCTTC	CASSLGQGRYTF
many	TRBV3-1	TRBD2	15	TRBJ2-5	TGTGCCAGCAGCTCCGGCGGGGGGTCTCAAGAGACCCAGTACTTC	CASSSGGGSQETQYF
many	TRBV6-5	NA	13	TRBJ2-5	TGTGCCAGCAGGAAGTCGGGTCTTGGGACCCAGTACTTC	CASRKSGLGTQYF
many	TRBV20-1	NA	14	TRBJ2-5	TGCAGTGCTAGAGATCAAAGGGGGGGGGAGACCCAGTACTTC	CSARDQRGGETQYF
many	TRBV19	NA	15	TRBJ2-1	TGTGCCAGCAACCTCGGGGTACTCTCCTACAATGAGCAGTTCTTC	CASNLGVLSYNEQFF
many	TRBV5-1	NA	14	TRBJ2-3	TGCGCCAGCAGCTCTCTGGGGCGAACAGATACGCAGTATTTT	CASSSLGRTDTQYF
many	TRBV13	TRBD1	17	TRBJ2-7	TGTGCCAGCAGCTTTTCCCCTGGGACAGGGGGGCCCTACGAGCAGTACTTC	CASSFSPGTGGPYEQYF
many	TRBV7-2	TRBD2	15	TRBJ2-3	TGTGCCAGCAGCTTACGACTAGCGGGCGCAGATACGCAGTATTTT	CASSLRLAGADTQYF
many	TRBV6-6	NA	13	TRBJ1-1	TGTGCCAGCAGCGCCGGGGCGAGGACTGAAGCTTTCTTT	CASSAGARTEAFF
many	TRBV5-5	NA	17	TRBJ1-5	TGTGCCAGCAGCTTGGCCATCGGGGGATATGGGAATCAGCCCCAGCATTTT	CASSLAIGGYGNQPQHF
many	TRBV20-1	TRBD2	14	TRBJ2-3	TGCAGTGCTCCAGCGGGGGGGAACACAGATACGCAGTATTTT	CSAPAGGNTDTQYF
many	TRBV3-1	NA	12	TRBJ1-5	TGTGCCAGCAGCCAAGGCAATCAGCCCCAGCATTTT	CASSQGNQPQHF
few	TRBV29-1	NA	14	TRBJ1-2	TGCAGCGTTGAAGAACGGGGGGATGGCTATGGCTACACCTTC	CSVEERGDGYGYTF
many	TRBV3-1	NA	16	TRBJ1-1	TGTGCCAGCAGCCAACGTAGCGGACGGTTGAACACTGAAGCTTTCTTT	CASSQRSGRLNTEAFF
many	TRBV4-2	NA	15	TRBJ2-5	TGTGCCAGCAGCCAAGACGGGCAAGGGGTAGAGACCCAGTACTTC	CASSQDGQGVETQYF
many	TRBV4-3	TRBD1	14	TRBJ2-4	TGCGCCAGCAGCCATGGACAGGGGGGGAACATTCAGTACTTC	CASSHGQGGNIQYF
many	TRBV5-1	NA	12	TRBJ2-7	TGCGCCAGCAGCTTGGGAACCTACGAGCAGTACTTC	CASSLGTYEQYF
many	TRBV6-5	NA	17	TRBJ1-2	TGTGCCAGCAGTTACCCACTGATGGGGGGCGGCTCGTATGGCTACACCTTC	CASSYPLMGGGSYGYTF
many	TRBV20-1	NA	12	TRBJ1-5	TGCAGTGTGGGGTCGGGCAATCAGCCCCAGCATTTT	CSVGSGNQPQHF
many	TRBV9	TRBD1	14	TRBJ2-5	TGTGCCAGCAGCGTAGCGGGACAGGGCGAGACCCAGTACTTC	CASSVAGQGETQYF
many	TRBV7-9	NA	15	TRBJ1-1	TGTGCCAGCAGCTTAGCCCGGGCAGGGTACACTGAAGCTTTCTTT	CASSLARAGYTEAFF